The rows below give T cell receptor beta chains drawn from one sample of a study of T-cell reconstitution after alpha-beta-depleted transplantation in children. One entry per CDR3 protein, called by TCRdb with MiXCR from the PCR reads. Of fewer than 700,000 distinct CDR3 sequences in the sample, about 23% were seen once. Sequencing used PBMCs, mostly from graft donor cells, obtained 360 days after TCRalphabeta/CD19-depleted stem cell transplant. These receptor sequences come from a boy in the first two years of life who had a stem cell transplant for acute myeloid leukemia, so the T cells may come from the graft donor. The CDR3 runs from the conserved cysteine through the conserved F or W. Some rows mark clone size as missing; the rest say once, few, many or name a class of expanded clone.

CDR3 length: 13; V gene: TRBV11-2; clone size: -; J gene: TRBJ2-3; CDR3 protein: CASSAQLQGARDF
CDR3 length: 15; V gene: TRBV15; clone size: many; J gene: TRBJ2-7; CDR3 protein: CATSRERGGTYEQYF
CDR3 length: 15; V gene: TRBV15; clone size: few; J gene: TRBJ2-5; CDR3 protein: CATEPRQGGQETQYF
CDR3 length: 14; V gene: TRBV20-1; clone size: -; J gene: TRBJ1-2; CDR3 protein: CSASLQGTGYGYTF
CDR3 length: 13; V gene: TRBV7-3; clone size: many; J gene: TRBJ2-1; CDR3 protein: CASSLDSYNEQFF
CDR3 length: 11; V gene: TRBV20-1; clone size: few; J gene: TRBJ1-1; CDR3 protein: CSAWKNTEAFF
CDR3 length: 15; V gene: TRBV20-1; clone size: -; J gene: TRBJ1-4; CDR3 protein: CSARPLGATNEKLFF
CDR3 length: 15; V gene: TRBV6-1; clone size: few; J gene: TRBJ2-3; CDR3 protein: CASSEYGKSTDTQYF
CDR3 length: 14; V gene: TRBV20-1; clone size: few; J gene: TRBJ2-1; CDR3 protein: CSAVLAGGYNEQFF
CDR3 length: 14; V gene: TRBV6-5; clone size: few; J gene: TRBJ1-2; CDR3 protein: CASSYSPPNYGYTF
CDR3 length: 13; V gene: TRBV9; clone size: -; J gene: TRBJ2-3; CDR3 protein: CASSAPAGDTQYF
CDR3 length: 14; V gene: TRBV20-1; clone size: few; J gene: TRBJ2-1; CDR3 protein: CSAEGQDLYNEQFF
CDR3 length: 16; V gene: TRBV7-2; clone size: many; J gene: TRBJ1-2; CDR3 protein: CASSLALGQGNYGYTF
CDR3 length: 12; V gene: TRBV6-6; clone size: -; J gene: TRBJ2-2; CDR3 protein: CATGVNTGELFF
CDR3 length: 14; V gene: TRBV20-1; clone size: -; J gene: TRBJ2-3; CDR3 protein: CSAPDGLLTDTQYF
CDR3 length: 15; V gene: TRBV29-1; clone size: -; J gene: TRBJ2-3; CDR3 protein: CSVRGAGSVTDTQYF
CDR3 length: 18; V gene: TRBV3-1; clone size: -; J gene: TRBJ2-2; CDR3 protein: CATCRPGLAVINTGELFF
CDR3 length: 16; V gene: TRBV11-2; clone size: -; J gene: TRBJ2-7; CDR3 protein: CASSSNGRDNSYEQYF
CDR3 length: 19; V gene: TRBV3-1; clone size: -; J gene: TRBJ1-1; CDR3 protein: CASSPHRQGNLLGNTEAFF
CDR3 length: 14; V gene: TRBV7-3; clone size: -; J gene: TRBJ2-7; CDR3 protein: CASSSTGQGSEQYF
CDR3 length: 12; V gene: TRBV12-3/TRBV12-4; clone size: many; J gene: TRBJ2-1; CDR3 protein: CASSQGNNEQFF
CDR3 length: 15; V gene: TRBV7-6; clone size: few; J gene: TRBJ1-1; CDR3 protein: CASSPGQASGTEAFF
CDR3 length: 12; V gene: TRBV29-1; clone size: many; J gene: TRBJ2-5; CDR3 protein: CSVVVREETQYF
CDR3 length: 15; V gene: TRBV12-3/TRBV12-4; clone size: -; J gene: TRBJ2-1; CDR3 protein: CASRSGQGPGNEQFF
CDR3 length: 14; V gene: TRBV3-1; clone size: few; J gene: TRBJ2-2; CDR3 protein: CASSPLTGAGELFF
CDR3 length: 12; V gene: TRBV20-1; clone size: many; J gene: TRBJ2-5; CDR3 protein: CSASPYEETQYF
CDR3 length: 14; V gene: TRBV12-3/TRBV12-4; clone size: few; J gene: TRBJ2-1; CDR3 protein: CASRAGTGYTEQFF
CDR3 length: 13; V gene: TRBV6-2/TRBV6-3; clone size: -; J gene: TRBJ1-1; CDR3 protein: CASSSAGHTEAFF
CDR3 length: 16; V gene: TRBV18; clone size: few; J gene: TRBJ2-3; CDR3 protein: CASSPQRTGYTDTQYF